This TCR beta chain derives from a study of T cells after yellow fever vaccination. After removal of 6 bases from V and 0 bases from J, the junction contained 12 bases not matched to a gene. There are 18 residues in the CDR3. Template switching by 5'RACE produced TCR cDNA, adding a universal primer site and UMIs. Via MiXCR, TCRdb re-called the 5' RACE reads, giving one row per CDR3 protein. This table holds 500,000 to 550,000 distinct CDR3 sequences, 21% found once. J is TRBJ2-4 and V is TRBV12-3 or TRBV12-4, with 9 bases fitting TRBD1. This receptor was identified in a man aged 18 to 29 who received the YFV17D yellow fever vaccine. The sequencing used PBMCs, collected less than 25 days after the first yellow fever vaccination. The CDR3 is CASRPGTGLILAKNIQYF. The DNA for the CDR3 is TGTGCCAGCAGACCCGGGACAGGGTTGATCTTAGCCAAAAACATTCAGTACTTC.